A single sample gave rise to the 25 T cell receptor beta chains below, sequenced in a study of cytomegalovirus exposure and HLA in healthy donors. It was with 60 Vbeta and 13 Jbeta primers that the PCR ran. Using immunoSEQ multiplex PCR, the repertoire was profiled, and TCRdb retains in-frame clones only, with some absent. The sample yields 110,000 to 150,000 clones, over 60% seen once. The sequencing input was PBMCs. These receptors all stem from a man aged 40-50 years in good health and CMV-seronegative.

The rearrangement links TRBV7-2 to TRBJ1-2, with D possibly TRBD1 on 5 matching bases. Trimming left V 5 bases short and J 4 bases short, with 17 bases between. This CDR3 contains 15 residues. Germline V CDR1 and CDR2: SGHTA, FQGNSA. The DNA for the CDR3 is TGTGCCAGCAGCCCCGGACACCCGGAGGGCTATGGCTACACCTTC. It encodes CASSPGHPEGYGYTF.

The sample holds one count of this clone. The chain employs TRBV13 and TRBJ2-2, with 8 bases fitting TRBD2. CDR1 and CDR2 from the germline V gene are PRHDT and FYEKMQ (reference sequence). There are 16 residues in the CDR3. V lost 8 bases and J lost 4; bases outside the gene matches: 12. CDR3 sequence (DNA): TGTGCCAGCCTCAGTACTCGGGAGGGCCCCACCGGGGAGCTGTTTTTT. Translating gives CASLSTREGPTGELFF. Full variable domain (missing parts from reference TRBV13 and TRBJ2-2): AAGVIQSPRHLIKEKRETATLKCYPIPRHDTVYWYQQGPGQDPQFLISFYEKMQSDKGSIPDRFSAQQFSDYHSELNMSSLELGDSALYFCASLSTREGPTGELFFGEGSRLTVL.

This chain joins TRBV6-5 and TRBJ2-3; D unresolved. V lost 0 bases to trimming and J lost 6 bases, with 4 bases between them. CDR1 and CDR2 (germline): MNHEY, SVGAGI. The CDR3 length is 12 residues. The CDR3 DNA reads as TGTGCCAGCAGTTACTCTGGCGATACGCAGTATTTT. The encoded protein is CASSYSGDTQYF.

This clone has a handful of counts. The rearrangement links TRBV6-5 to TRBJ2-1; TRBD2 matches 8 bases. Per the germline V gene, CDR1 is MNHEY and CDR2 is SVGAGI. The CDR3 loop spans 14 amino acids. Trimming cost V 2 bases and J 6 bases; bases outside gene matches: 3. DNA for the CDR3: TGTGCCAGCAGTTACGTAGCGGGGTCCAATGAGCAGTTCTTC. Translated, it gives CASSYVAGSNEQFF.

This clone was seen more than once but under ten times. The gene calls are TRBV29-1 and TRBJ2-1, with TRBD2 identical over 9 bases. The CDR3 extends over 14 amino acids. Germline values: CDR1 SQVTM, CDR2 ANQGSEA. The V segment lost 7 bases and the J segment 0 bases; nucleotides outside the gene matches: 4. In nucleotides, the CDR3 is TGCAGCGACCTTAGCGGGAGCTCCTACAATGAGCAGTTCTTC. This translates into CSDLSGSSYNEQFF.

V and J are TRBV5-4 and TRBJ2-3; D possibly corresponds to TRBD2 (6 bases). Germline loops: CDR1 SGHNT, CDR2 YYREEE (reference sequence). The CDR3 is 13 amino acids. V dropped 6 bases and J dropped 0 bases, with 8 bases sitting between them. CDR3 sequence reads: CASTGLSTDTQYF. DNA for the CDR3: TGTGCCAGCACCGGACTAAGCACAGATACGCAGTATTTT.

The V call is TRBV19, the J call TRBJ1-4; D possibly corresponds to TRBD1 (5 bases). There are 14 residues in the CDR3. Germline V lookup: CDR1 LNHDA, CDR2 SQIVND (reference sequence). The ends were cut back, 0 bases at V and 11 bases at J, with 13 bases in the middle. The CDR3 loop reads CASSIESTRGKLFF. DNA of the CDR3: TGTGCCAGTAGTATAGAAAGTACGCGGGGGAAACTGTTTTTT.

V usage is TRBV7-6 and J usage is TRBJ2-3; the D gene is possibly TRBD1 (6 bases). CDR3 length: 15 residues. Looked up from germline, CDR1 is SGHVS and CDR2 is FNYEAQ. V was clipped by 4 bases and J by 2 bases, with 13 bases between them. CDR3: CASSSGASYTDTQYF. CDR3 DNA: TGTGCCAGCAGCTCAGGGGCTTCCTACACAGATACGCAGTATTTT.

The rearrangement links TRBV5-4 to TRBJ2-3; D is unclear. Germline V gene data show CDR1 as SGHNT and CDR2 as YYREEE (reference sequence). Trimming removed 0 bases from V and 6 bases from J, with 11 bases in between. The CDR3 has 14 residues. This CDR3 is CASSLELLGDTQYF. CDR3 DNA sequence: TGTGCCAGCAGCTTGGAGTTGTTGGGCGATACGCAGTATTTT.

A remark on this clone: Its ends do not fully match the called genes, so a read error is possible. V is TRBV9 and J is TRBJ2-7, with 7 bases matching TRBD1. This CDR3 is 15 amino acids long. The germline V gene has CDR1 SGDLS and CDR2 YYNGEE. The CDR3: CASSAYGTASNEQYF. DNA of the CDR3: TGTGCCAGCAGCGCATACGGGACAGCCTCCAACGAGCAGTACTTC.

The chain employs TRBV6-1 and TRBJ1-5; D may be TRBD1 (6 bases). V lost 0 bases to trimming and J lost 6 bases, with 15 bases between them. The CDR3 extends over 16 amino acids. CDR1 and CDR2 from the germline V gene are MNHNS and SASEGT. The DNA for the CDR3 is TGTGCCAGCAGTGAAGCAGAGGGGGAAGTTAGTCAGCCCCAGCATTTT. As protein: CASSEAEGEVSQPQHF.

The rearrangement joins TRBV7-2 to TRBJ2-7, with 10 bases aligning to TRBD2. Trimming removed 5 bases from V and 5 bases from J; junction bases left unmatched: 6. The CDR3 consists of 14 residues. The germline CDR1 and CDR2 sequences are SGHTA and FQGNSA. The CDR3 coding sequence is TGTGCCAGCAGCCCCAGCGGGAGGGCCAACGAGCAGTACTTC. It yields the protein CASSPSGRANEQYF.

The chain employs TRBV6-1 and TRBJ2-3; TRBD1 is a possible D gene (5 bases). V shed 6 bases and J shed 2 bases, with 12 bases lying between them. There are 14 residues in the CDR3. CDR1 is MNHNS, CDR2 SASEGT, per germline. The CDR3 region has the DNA TGTGCCAGCAGGATGGAAGGGGACACAGATACGCAGTATTTT. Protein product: CASRMEGDTDTQYF.

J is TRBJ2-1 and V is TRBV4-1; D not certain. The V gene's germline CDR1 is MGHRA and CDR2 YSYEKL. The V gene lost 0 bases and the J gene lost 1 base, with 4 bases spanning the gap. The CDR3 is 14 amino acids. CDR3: CASSQEASYNEQFF. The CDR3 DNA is TGCGCCAGCAGCCAAGAAGCATCCTACAATGAGCAGTTCTTC.

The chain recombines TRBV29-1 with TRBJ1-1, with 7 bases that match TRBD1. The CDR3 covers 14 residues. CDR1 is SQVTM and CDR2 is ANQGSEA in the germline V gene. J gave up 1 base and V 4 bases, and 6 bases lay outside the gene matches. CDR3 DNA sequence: TGCAGCGTTGGAAGGACAGGTTCGAACACTGAAGCTTTCTTT. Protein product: CSVGRTGSNTEAFF.

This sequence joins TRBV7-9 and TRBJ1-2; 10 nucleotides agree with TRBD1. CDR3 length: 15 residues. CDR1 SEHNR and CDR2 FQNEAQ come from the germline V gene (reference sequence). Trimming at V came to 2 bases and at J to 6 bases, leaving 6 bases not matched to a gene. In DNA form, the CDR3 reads TGTGCCAGCAGCTTAAGGGACAGGGGTAGTGATGGCTACACCTTC. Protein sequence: CASSLRDRGSDGYTF.

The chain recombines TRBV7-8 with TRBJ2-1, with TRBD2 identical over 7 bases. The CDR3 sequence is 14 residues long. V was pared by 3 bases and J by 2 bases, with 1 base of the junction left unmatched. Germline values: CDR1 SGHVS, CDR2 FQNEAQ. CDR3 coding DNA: TGTGCCAGCAGCTTTGCGGGGGCCTACAATGAGCAGTTCTTC. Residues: CASSFAGAYNEQFF.

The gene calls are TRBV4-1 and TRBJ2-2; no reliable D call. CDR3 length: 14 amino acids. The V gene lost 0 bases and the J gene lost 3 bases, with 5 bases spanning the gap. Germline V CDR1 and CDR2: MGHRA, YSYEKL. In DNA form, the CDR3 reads TGCGCCAGCAGCCAAGATCTTTACACCGGGGAGCTGTTTTTT. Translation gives CASSQDLYTGELFF.

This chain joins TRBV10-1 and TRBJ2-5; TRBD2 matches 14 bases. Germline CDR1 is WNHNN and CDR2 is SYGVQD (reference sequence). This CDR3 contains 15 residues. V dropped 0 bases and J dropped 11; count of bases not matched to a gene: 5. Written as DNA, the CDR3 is TGCGCCAGCAGTGAGTCGACTAGCGGGAGGGACCCTCAGTACTTC. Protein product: CASSESTSGRDPQYF.

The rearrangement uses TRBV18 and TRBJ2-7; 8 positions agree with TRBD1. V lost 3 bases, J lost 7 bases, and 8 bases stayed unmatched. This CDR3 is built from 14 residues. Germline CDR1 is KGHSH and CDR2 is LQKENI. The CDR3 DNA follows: TGTGCCAGCTCACCCGGACAGGGTCTGGGGGAGCAGTACTTC. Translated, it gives CASSPGQGLGEQYF.

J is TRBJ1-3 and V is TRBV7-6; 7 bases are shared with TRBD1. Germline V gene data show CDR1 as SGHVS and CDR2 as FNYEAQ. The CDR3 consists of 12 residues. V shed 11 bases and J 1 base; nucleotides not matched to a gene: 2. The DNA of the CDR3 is TGTGCCTCCAGGGGGTCTGGAAACACCATATATTTT. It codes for CASRGSGNTIYF.

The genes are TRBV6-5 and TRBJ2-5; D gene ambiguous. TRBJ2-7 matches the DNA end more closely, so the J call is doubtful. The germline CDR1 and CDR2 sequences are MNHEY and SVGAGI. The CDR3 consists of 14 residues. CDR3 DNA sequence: TGTGCCAGCAGTTACTCGCCAGGAACCTACGAGCAGTACTTC. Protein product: CASSYSPGTYEQYF.

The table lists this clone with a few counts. CDR3 DNA sequence: TGTGCCAGCAGCCAGCTTGGGGGGGGCCAGCCCCAGCATTTT. Amino acids: CASSQLGGGQPQHF. This chain uses TRBV4-2 with TRBJ1-5; D might be TRBD1 (6 bases). The CDR3 is 14 amino acids. The germline V gene has CDR1 LGHNA and CDR2 YNFKEQ. V was pared by 3 bases and J by 7 bases, with 13 bases between.

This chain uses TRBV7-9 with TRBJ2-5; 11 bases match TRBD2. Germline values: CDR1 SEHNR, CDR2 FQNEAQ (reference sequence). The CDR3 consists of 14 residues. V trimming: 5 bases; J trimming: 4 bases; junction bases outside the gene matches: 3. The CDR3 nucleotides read TGTGCCAGCAGCAGGGGACTAGCGGTAGAGACCCAGTACTTC. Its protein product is CASSRGLAVETQYF.

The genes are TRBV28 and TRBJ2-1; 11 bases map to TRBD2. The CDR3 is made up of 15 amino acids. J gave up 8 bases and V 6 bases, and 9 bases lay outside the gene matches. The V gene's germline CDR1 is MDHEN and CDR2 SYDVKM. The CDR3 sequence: CASSPRLAGYDEQFF. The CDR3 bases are TGTGCCAGCAGCCCAAGACTAGCGGGGTACGATGAGCAGTTCTTC.